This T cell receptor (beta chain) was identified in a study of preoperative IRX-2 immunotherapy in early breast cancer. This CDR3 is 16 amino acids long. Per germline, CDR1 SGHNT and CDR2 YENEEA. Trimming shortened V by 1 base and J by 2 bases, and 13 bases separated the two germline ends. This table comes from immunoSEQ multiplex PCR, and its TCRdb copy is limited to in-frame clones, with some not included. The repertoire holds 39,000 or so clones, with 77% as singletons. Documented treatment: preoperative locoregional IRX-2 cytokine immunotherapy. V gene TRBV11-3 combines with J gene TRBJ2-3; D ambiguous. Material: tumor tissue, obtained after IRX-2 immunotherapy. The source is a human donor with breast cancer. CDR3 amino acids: CASSLGNLGLTDTQYF. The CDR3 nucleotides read TGTGCCAGCAGCTTAGGGAACCTAGGGCTCACAGATACGCAGTATTTT.